This T cell receptor (beta chain) was profiled in a study of T cell repertoires in ileal Crohn's disease. Study overall: Surgery for a complication: stricturing in about 61%, penetrating in roughly 40%. TCRB immunosequencing input was roughly 500 nanograms of biopsy DNA per sample. From the resection specimen's proximal margin, biopsies were taken as MI.

Looked up from germline, CDR1 is SGHTA and CDR2 is FQGNSA. Germline trimming cut 6 bases from V and 4 bases from J; bases unmatched to any gene: 8. The CDR3 covers 14 residues. This sample's time point: proximal margin of the surgical specimen (macroscopically non-inflamed). The repertoire was sequenced with immunoSEQ multiplex PCR; TCRdb's copy has only in-frame clones and lacks some. Here the sample spans several thousand clones, over 70% being singletons. This TCR derives from an adult with Crohn's disease. Source material: ileal tissue. The rearrangement links TRBV7-2 to TRBJ2-7; 8 bases are shared with TRBD1. The CDR3 nucleotides read TGTGCCAGCAGGTCCGGACAGGGTAGTTACGAGCAGTACTTC. It translates to CASRSGQGSYEQYF.